This is a list of T cell receptor beta chains from one sample in a study of identical twins. TCRdb passed the 5' RACE reads through MiXCR, listing each CDR3 protein once. The table has approximately 690,000 distinct CDR3 sequences, 6% to 6.5% seen once. Input material: naive T cells sorted from blood. The source is a man younger than 35 in good health. Both conserved end residues are part of each CDR3. A D gene is named only where the DNA matches it firmly. The size of a clone is reported for some rows only, either as once, few or many, or as a class for expanded clones.

j_call clone_size v_call d_call cdr3_nt cdr3_aa
TRBJ2-3 few TRBV4-1 - TGCGCCAGCAGCCACGGGACGGCTGGCACAGATACGCAGTATTTT CASSHGTAGTDTQYF
TRBJ2-2 many TRBV12-3/TRBV12-4 TRBD2 TGTGCCAGCAGTTTTAACGCCCTACTAGCGGGAGCTTTTAATACCGGGGAGCTGTTTTTT CASSFNALLAGAFNTGELFF
TRBJ1-2 many TRBV12-3/TRBV12-4 - TGTGCCAGCAGCTACGACAGGCTGGGGAACTATGGCTACACCTTC CASSYDRLGNYGYTF
TRBJ1-5 few TRBV27 - TGTGCCAGCAGTTCATCCGACAGGCTGGTTAAGCCCCAGCATTTT CASSSSDRLVKPQHF
TRBJ2-7 - TRBV19 - TGTGCCAGTAGTATAGGGGCCGGGACGGACTCCTACGAGCAGTACTTC CASSIGAGTDSYEQYF
TRBJ2-3 - TRBV18 - TGTGCCAGCTCACCACCGTGGTATACGCAGTATTTT CASSPPWYTQYF
TRBJ2-1 few TRBV6-1 TRBD1 TGTGCCAGCAGTCCGGGACAGGGGTTGGGGCAGTTCTTC CASSPGQGLGQFF
TRBJ2-4 - TRBV7-9 - TGTGCCAGCAGCTTAGTCGAGGGAAACATTCAGTACTTC CASSLVEGNIQYF
TRBJ2-7 many TRBV10-3 TRBD2 TGTGCCATCAGTGAGTCGACTAGCGCGAGAGGAGAGCAGTACTTC CAISESTSARGEQYF
TRBJ1-1 few TRBV5-6 TRBD1 TGTGCCAGCAGCGATCCGACAGGGGGTGGAACTGAAGCTTTCTTT CASSDPTGGGTEAFF
TRBJ2-1 few TRBV6-1 - TGTGCCAGCACCCCGTGGAGGGAAGGACCCTACAATGAGCAGTTCTTC CASTPWREGPYNEQFF
TRBJ2-5 - TRBV5-1 - TGCGCCAGCAGCTCTAATAGGTTCGAGACCCAGTACTTC CASSSNRFETQYF
TRBJ1-1 - TRBV4-1 - TGCGCCAGCAGCCATCCCTCTCAAACTGAAGCTTTCTTT CASSHPSQTEAFF
TRBJ2-5 - TRBV27 - TGTGCCAGCAGTTCCCTCGACGCGACCCAAGAGACCCAGTACTTC CASSSLDATQETQYF
TRBJ2-1 few TRBV5-1 TRBD2 TGCGCCAGCAGCCCTCATACCTCGCGGGAGGGCCATGAGCAGTTCTTC CASSPHTSREGHEQFF
TRBJ2-1 - TRBV10-3 - TGTGCCATCAGTGAGTCGACTAGTTCCAATGAGCAGTTCTTC CAISESTSSNEQFF
TRBJ2-1 many TRBV10-1 TRBD2 TGCGCCAGCAGTGATACGACTAGCGGGAAGGGGGGAAATGAGCAGTTCTTC CASSDTTSGKGGNEQFF
TRBJ1-6 few TRBV27 - TGTGCCAGCGGATTAGGTGCGCCCCTCCACTTT CASGLGAPLHF
TRBJ1-2 many TRBV27 TRBD1 TGTGCCAGCAGTCCCGAGACAGGGAGTATGCATGGCTACACCTTC CASSPETGSMHGYTF
TRBJ1-5 few TRBV2 - TGTGCCAGCAGTGAAGGTTTGGCACGGCCCAATCAGCCCCAGCATTTT CASSEGLARPNQPQHF
TRBJ1-4 - TRBV2 - TGTGCCAGCAGGCCCACCGTGAGGGCTAATGAAAAACTGTTTTTT CASRPTVRANEKLFF
TRBJ2-1 many TRBV6-5 - TGTGCCAGCAGTTACGGGTGGGGCGTCAATGAGCAGTTCTTC CASSYGWGVNEQFF
TRBJ2-2 many TRBV27 - TGTGCCAGTGCTTTTGGTCGCACCGGGGAGCTGTTTTTT CASAFGRTGELFF
TRBJ2-1 - TRBV4-3 TRBD2 TGCGCCAGCAGCCAAGCTCGCGGGACTAGCTCCCACAATGAGCAGTTCTTC CASSQARGTSSHNEQFF
TRBJ1-1 many TRBV6-5 - TGTGCCAGCAGTTACCGGCCGGGGGGCGTCGCCGAAGCTTTCTTT CASSYRPGGVAEAFF
TRBJ2-1 - TRBV7-6 - TGTGCCAGCAGCTCCGAGAGGGGTTACCAACGGCAGTTCTTC CASSSERGYQRQFF
TRBJ1-5 many TRBV10-2 TRBD1 TGCGCCAGCAGAGACAGGGGCCTAAGCAATCAGCCCCAGCATTTT CASRDRGLSNQPQHF
TRBJ2-5 many TRBV6-1 TRBD1 TGTGCCAGCAGGCCGACAGGGGAAGAGACCCAGTACTTC CASRPTGEETQYF
TRBJ2-2 - TRBV12-3/TRBV12-4 - TGTGCCAGCAGTTTAAGGGGGGGGAGGGGCACCGGGGAGCTGTTTTTT CASSLRGGRGTGELFF
TRBJ1-6 many TRBV5-6 - TGTGCCAGCAGGATCGGGAGCTCCTATAATTCACCCCTCCACTTT CASRIGSSYNSPLHF
TRBJ2-3 few TRBV14 - TGTGCCAGCAGCCAAGATGTGACCCCAGCAGATACGCAGTATTTT CASSQDVTPADTQYF
TRBJ2-3 - TRBV15 - TGTGCCACCAGCAGAACCCCGAGGGATACGCAGTATTTT CATSRTPRDTQYF
TRBJ1-2 few TRBV20-1 TRBD1 TGCAGTGCTAGAGATCCCAACTACAGGGGATCCTATGGCTACACCTTC CSARDPNYRGSYGYTF